This entry features one T cell receptor (beta chain) sequence. What it recognizes is unknown. This entry belongs to a study of T-cell reconstitution after alpha-beta-depleted transplantation in children. V gave up 0 bases and J gave up 2 bases, with 14 bases separating them. CDR1 is SGHAT, CDR2 FQNNGV, per germline. The CDR3 spans 17 residues. Study results and caveats: Several hundred graft clones that had expanded were reportedly the source of alpha-beta T cells about two months after transplant. Most T-cell counts and diversity one year after the transplant came from T cells that were newly produced.

Preparation of the TCRbeta library involved a method that used unique molecular identifiers. TCRdb ran MiXCR on the PCR reads and lists one entry per CDR3 protein. Of 700,000 to 850,000 distinct CDR3 sequences in the sample, 15% to 20% are singletons; the top ten hold approximately 5%. The sample was PBMCs, mostly from graft donor cells, taken 360 days after TCRalphabeta/CD19-depleted stem cell transplant. The J gene is TRBJ2-1, the V gene TRBV11-2, with TRBD2 as a possible D gene (5 bases). This sequence originates from a male patient under 18 who had a stem cell transplant for acute lymphoblastic leukemia, so the T cells may come from the graft donor. For the CDR3, the DNA is TGTGCCAGCAGCTTAGAATTCAGCGGACCTACCTACAATGAGCAGTTCTTC. As protein: CASSLEFSGPTYNEQFF.